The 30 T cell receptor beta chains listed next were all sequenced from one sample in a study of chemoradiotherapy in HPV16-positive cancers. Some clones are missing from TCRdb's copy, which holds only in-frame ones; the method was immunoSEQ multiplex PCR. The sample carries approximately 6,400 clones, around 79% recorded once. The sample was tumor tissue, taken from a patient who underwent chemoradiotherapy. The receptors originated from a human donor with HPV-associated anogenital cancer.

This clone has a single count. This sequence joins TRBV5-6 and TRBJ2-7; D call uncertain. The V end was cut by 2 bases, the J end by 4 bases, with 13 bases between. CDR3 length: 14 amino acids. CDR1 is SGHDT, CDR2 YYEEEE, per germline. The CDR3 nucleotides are TGTGCCAGCAGCTTTGGGCAAGGGATGTACGAGCAGTACTTC. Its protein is CASSFGQGMYEQYF. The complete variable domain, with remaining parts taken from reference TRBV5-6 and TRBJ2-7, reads DAGVTQSPTHLIKTRGQQVTLRCSPKSGHDTVSWYQQALGQGPQFIFQYYEEEERQRGNFPDRFSGHQFPNYSSELNVNALLLGDSALYLCASSFGQGMYEQYFGPGTRLTVT.

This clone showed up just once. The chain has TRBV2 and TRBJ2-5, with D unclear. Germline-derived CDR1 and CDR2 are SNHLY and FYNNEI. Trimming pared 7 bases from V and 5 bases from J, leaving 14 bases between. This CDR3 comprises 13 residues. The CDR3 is CASIFSPVETQYF. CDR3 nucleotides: TGTGCCAGCATCTTCTCCCCAGTGGAGACCCAGTACTTC. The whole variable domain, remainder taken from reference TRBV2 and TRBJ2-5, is EPEVTQTPSHQVTQMGQEVILRCVPISNHLYFYWYRQILGQKVEFLVSFYNNEISEKSEIFDDQFSVERPDGSNFTLKIRSTKLEDSAMYFCASIFSPVETQYFGPGTRLLVL.

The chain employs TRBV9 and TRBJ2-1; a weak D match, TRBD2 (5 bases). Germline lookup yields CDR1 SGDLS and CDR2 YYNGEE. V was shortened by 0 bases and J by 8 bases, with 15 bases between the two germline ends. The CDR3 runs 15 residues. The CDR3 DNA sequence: TGTGCCAGCAGCGTAGGAGGACTTAGGTGGCATGAGCAGTTCTTC. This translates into CASSVGGLRWHEQFF.

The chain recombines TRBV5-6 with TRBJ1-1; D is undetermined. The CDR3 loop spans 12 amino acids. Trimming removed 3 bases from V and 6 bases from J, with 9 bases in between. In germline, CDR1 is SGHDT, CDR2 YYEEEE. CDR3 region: CASSYDGPEAFF. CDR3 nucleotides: TGTGCCAGCAGCTATGACGGACCTGAAGCTTTCTTT. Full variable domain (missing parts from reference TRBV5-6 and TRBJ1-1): DAGVTQSPTHLIKTRGQQVTLRCSPKSGHDTVSWYQQALGQGPQFIFQYYEEEERQRGNFPDRFSGHQFPNYSSELNVNALLLGDSALYLCASSYDGPEAFFGQGTRLTVV.

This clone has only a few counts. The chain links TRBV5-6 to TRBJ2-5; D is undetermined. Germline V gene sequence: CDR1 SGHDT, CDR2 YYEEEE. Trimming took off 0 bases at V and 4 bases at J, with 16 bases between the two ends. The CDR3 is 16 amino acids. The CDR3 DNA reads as TGTGCCAGCAGCTTGGCTGGAACTTGGATCGCAGAGACCCAGTACTTC. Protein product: CASSLAGTWIAETQYF.

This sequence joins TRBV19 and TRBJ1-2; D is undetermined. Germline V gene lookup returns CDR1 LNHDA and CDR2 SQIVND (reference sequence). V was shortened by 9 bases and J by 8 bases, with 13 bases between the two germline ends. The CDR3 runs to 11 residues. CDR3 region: CASGTPPGYTF. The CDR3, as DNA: TGTGCCAGCGGAACTCCACCGGGCTACACCTTC. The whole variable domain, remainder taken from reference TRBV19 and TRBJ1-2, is DGGITQSPKYLFRKEGQNVTLSCEQNLNHDAMYWYRQDPGQGLRLIYYSQIVNDFQKGDIAEGYSVSREKKESFPLTVTSAQKNPTAFYLCASGTPPGYTFGSGTRLTVV.

In DNA form, the CDR3 reads TGTGCCAGCAGCATAACGACAGGGGAACATGGCTACACCTTC. Its protein is CASSITTGEHGYTF. The rearrangement joins TRBV7-2 to TRBJ1-2, with TRBD1 identical over 8 bases. Germline V CDR1 and CDR2: SGHTA, FQGNSA. The V gene end was trimmed by 5 bases and the J gene end by 6 bases; junction bases not matched to a gene: 8. The CDR3 runs 14 residues.

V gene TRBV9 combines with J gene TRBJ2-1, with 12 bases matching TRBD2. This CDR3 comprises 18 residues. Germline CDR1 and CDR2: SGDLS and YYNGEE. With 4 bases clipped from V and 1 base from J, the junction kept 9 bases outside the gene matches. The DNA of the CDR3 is TGTGCCAGCAGCCCTAGGACTAGCGGGGACAGTTCCTACAATGAGCAGTTCTTC. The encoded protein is CASSPRTSGDSSYNEQFF. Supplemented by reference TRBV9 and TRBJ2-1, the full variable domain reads DSGVTQTPKHLITATGQRVTLRCSPRSGDLSVYWYQQSLDQGLQFLIQYYNGEERAKGNILERFSAQQFPDLHSELNLSSLELGDSALYFCASSPRTSGDSSYNEQFFGPGTRLTVL.

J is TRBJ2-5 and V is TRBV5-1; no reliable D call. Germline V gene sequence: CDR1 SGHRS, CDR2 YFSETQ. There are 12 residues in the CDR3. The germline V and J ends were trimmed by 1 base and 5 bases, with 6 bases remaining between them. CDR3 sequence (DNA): TGCGCCAGCAGCTTGAGTTATGAGACCCAGTACTTC. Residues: CASSLSYETQYF.

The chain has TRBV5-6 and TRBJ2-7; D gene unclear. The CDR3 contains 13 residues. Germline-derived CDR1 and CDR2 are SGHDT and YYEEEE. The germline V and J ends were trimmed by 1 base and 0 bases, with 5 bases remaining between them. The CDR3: CASSLSTSYEQYF. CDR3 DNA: TGTGCCAGCAGCTTGTCCACCTCCTACGAGCAGTACTTC. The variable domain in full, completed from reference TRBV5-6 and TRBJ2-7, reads DAGVTQSPTHLIKTRGQQVTLRCSPKSGHDTVSWYQQALGQGPQFIFQYYEEEERQRGNFPDRFSGHQFPNYSSELNVNALLLGDSALYLCASSLSTSYEQYFGPGTRLTVT.

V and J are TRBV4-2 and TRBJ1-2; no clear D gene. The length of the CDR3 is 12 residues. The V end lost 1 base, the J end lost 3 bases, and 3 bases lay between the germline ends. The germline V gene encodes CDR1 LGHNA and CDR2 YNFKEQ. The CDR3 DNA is TGTGCCAGCAGCCAAGCGGACTATGGCTACACCTTC. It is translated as CASSQADYGYTF.

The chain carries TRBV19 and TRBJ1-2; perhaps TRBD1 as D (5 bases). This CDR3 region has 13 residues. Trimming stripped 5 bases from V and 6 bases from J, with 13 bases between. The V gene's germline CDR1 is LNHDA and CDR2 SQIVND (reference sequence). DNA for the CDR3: TGTGCCAGTAGTCCAGGGCGGGAGGATGGCTACACCTTC. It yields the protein CASSPGREDGYTF. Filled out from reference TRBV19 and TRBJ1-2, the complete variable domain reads DGGITQSPKYLFRKEGQNVTLSCEQNLNHDAMYWYRQDPGQGLRLIYYSQIVNDFQKGDIAEGYSVSREKKESFPLTVTSAQKNPTAFYLCASSPGREDGYTFGSGTRLTVV.

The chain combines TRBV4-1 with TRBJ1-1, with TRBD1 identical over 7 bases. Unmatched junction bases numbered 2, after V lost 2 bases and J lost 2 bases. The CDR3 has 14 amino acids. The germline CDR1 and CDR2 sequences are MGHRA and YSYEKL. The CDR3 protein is CASSQTGANTEAFF. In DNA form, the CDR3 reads TGCGCCAGCAGCCAAACAGGGGCCAACACTGAAGCTTTCTTT.

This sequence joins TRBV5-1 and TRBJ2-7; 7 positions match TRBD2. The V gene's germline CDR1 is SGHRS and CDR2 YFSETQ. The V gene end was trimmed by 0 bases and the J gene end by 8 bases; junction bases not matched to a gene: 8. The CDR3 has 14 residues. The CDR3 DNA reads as TGCGCCAGCAGCTTGGAGGTAGCGGGCGGAAAGCAGTACTTC. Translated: CASSLEVAGGKQYF. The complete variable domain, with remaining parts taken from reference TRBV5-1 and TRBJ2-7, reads KAGVTQTPRYLIKTRGQQVTLSCSPISGHRSVSWYQQTPGQGLQFLFEYFSETQRNKGNFPGRFSGRQFSNSRSEMNVSTLELGDSALYLCASSLEVAGGKQYFGPGTRLTVT.

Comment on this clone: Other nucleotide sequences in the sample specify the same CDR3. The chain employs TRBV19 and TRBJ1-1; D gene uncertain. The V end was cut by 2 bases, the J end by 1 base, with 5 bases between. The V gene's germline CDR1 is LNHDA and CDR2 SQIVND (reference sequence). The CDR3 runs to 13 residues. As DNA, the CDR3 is TGTGCCAGTAGTATAAAGACGAACACTGAAGCTTTCTTT. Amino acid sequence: CASSIKTNTEAFF.

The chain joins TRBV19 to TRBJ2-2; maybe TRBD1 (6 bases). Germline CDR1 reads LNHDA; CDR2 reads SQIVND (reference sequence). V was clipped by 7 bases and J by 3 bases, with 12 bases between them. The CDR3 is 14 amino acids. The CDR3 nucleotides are TGTGCCAGTACGGCAGGGGTCGACACCGGGGAGCTGTTTTTT. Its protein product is CASTAGVDTGELFF.

CDR3 DNA sequence: TGTGCCACCAGCAGGAACACTGAAGCTTTCTTT. This encodes CATSRNTEAFF. This rearrangement joins TRBV15 to TRBJ1-1; D is undetermined. In germline, CDR1 is LNHNV, CDR2 YYDKDF (reference sequence). The V and J ends lost 3 bases and 1 base respectively, with 0 bases between them. The length of the CDR3 is 11 residues. Looking up the rest from reference TRBV15 and TRBJ1-1 gives the full variable domain: DAMVIQNPRYQVTQFGKPVTLSCSQTLNHNVMYWYQQKSSQAPKLLFHYYDKDFNNEADTPDNFQSRRPNTSFCFLDIRSPGLGDTAMYLCATSRNTEAFFGQGTRLTVV.

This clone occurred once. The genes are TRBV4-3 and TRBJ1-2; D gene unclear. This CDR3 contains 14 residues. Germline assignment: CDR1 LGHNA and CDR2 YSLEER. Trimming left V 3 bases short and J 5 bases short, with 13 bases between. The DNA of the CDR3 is TGCGCCAGCAGCCACATTTCAAAACCATATGGCTACACCTTC. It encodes CASSHISKPYGYTF.

CDR3 in DNA: TGTGCCAGCAGCCCGTTGACAGCGGGGTTCGAGCCCCAGCATTTT. It codes for CASSPLTAGFEPQHF. The chain couples TRBV7-8 to TRBJ1-5, with D possibly TRBD1 on 5 matching bases. CDR1 is SGHVS and CDR2 is FQNEAQ in the germline V gene. The germline V and J ends were trimmed by 5 bases and 8 bases, with 19 bases remaining between them. This CDR3 has 15 residues.

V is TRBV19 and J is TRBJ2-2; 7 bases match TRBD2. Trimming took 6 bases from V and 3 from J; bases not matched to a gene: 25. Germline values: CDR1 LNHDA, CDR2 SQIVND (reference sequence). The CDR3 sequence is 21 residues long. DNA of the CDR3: TGTGCCAGTAGCCCCTTCTCCCGGGAGGTCCTCCACACCAGTTACACCGGGGAGCTGTTTTTT. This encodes CASSPFSREVLHTSYTGELFF.

The CDR3 sequence: CASSDFGEQFF. DNA of the CDR3: TGTGCCAGCAGTGACTTCGGGGAGCAGTTCTTC. The rearrangement joins TRBV2 to TRBJ2-1; D gene uncertain. Germline V gene lookup returns CDR1 SNHLY and CDR2 FYNNEI. The length of the CDR3 is 11 residues. Trimming cost V 3 bases and J 10 bases, with 7 bases left between them.

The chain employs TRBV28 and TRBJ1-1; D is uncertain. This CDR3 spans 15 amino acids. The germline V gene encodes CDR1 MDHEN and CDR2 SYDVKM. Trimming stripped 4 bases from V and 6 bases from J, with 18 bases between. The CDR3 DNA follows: TGTGCCAGCAGTTCGCAGAGGGAGAGAATCTCTGAAGCTTTCTTT. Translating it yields CASSSQRERISEAFF.

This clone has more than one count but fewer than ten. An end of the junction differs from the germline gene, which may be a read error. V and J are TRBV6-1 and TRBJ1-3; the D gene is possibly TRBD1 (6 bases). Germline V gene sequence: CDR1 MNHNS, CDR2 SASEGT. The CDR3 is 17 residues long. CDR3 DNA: TGTGCCAGCACTGAACGAGGACAGCCGAACTCTGGAAACACCATATATTTT. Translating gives CASTERGQPNSGNTIYF.

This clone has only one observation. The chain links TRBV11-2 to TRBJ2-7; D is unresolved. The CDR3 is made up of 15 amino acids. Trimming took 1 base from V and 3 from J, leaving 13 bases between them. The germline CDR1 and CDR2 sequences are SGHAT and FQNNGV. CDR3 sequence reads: CASSLGRQIIYEQYF. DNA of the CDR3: TGTGCCAGCAGCTTAGGTCGGCAGATAATCTACGAGCAGTACTTC. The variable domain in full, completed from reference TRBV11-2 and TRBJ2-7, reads EAGVAQSPRYKIIEKRQSVAFWCNPISGHATLYWYQQILGQGPKLLIQFQNNGVVDDSQLPKDRFSAERLKGVDSTLKIQPAKLEDSAVYLCASSLGRQIIYEQYFGPGTRLTVT.

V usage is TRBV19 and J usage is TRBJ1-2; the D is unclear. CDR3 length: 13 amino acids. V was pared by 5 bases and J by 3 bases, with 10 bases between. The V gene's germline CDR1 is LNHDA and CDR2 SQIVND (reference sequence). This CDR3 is CASSPAGYYGYTF. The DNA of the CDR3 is TGTGCCAGTAGTCCCGCGGGCTACTATGGCTACACCTTC. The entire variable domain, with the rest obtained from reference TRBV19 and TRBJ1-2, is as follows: DGGITQSPKYLFRKEGQNVTLSCEQNLNHDAMYWYRQDPGQGLRLIYYSQIVNDFQKGDIAEGYSVSREKKESFPLTVTSAQKNPTAFYLCASSPAGYYGYTFGSGTRLTVV.

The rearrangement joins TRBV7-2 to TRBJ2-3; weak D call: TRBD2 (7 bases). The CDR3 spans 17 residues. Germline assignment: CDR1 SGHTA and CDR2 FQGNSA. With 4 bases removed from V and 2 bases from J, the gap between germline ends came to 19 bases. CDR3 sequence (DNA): TGTGCCAGCAGCTACATGGGGGCGGGGGCCCCCACAGATACGCAGTATTTT. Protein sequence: CASSYMGAGAPTDTQYF.

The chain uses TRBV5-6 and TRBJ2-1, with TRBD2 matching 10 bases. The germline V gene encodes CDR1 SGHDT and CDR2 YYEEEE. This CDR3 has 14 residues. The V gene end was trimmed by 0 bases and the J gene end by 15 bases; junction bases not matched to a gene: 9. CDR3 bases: TGTGCCAGCAGCTTGGTGGTAGCGGGGGGCCTTGGGTTCTTC. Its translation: CASSLVVAGGLGFF.

The CDR3 is CASSLSPSTGLGINQPQHF. The DNA for the CDR3 is TGTGCCAGCAGCTTATCCCCCTCGACAGGGTTGGGAATCAATCAGCCCCAGCATTTT. The chain carries TRBV7-6 and TRBJ1-5; 7 bases are a match to TRBD1. CDR1 SGHVS and CDR2 FNYEAQ come from the germline V gene. This CDR3 is built from 19 residues. V lost 2 bases to trimming and J lost 3 bases; unmatched junction nucleotides: 16.

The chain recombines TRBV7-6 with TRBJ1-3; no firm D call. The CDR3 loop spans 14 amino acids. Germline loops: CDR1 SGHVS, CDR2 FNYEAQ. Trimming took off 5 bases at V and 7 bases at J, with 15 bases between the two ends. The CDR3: CASSSEALRNTIYF. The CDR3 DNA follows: TGTGCCAGCAGCAGCGAGGCTTTACGGAACACCATATATTTT.

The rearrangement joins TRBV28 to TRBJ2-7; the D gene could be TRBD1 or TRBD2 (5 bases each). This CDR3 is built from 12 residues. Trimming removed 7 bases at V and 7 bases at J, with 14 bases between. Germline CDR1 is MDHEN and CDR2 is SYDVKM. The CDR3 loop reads CASTMGEEEQYF. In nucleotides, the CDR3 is TGTGCCAGCACCATGGGGGAAGAGGAGCAGTACTTC.